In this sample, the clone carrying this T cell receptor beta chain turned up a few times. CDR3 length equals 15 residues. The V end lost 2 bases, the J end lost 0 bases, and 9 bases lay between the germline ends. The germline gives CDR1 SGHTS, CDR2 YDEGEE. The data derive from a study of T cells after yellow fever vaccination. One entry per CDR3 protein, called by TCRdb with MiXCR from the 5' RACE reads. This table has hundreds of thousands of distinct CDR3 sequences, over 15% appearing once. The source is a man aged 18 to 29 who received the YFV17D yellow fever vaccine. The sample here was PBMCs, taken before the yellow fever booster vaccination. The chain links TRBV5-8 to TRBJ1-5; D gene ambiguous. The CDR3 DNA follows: TGTGCCAGCAGCTTTGAGGGATTTAGCAATCAGCCCCAGCATTTT. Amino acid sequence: CASSFEGFSNQPQHF.